This TCR beta chain was identified in a study of identical twins. The V and J ends lost 3 bases and 8 bases respectively, with 13 bases between them. CDR1 and CDR2 from the germline V gene are GTSNPN and SVGIG (reference sequence). The CDR3 is made up of 12 amino acids. TCRdb called the 5' RACE reads again in MiXCR, with one record for every CDR3 protein. Among some 500,000 distinct CDR3 sequences listed, more than 9% were seen once. The same data also contributed to another study, on yellow fever vaccine responses in identical twins.

This receptor was obtained from a woman between 18 and 29 years old in good health. The chain carries TRBV30 and TRBJ1-2, with D possibly TRBD1 on 6 matching bases. Sequences were obtained from PBMCs. The CDR3 DNA reads as TGTGCCTGGAGCCAAGGGGGAGGGGGCTACACCTTC. It translates to CAWSQGGGGYTF.